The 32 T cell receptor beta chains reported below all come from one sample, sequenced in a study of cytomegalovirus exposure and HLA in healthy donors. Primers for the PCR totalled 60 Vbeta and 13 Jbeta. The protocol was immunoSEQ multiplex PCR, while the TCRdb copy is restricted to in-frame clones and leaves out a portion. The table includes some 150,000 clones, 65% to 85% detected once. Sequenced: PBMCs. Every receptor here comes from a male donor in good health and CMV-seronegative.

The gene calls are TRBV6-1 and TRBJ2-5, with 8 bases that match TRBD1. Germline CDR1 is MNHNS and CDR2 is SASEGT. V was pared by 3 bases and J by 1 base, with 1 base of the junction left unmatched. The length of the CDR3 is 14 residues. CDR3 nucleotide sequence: TGTGCCAGCAGTGAGGGACAGGCCCAAGAGACCCAGTACTTC. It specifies CASSEGQAQETQYF.

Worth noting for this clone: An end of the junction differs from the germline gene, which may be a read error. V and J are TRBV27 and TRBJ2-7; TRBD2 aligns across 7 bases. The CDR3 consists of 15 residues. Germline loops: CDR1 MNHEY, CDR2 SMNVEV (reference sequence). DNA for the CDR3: TGTGCCAGCAGTTCCGGGACTACAACATCCTCCGAGCAGTACTTC. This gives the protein CASSSGTTTSSEQYF.

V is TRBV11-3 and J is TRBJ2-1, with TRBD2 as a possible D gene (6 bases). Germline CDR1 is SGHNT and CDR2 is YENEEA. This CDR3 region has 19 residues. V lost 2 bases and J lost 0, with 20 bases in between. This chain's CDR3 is CASSLNTPWGSGSYNEQFF. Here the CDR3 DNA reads TGTGCCAGCAGCTTAAATACCCCGTGGGGTAGCGGCTCCTACAATGAGCAGTTCTTC. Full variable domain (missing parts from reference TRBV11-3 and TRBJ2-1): EAGVVQSPRYKIIEKKQPVAFWCNPISGHNTLYWYLQNLGQGPELLIRYENEEAVDDSQLPKDRFSAERLKGVDSTLKIQPAELGDSAVYLCASSLNTPWGSGSYNEQFFGPGTRLTVL.

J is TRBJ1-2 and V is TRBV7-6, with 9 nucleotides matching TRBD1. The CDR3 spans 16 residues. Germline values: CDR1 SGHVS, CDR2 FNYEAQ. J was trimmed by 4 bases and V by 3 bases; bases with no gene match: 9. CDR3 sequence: CASSFGEWTGVYGYTF. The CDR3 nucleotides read TGTGCCAGCAGCTTCGGTGAATGGACAGGGGTCTATGGCTACACCTTC. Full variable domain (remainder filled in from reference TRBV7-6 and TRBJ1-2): GAGVSQSPRYKVTKRGQDVALRCDPISGHVSLYWYRQALGQGPEFLTYFNYEAQQDKSGLPNDRFSAERPEGSISTLTIQRTEQRDSAMYRCASSFGEWTGVYGYTFGSGTRLTVV.

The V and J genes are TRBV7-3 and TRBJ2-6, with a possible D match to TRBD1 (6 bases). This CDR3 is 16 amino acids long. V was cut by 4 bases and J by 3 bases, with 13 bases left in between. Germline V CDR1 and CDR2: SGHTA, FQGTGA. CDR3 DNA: TGTGCCAGCAGCTGGGGAAACAGGGTTGGGGCCAACGTCCTGACTTTC. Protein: CASSWGNRVGANVLTF.

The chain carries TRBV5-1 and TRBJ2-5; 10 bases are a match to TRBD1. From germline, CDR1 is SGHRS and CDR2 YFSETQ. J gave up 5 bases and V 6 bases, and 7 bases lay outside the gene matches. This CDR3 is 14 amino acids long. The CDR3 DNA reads TGCGCCAGCACGGACAGGGGGTTATGGGAGACCCAGTACTTC. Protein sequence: CASTDRGLWETQYF.

CDR3 amino acids: CASSRGSGFEETQYF. The CDR3 DNA sequence: TGTGCCAGCAGCCGCGGGTCTGGGTTCGAAGAGACCCAGTACTTC. The V call is TRBV4-2, the J call TRBJ2-5; tentative D call: TRBD2 (5 bases). There are 15 residues in the CDR3. CDR1 and CDR2 from the germline V gene are LGHNA and YNFKEQ. Trimming took 4 bases from V and 3 from J, leaving 15 bases between them.

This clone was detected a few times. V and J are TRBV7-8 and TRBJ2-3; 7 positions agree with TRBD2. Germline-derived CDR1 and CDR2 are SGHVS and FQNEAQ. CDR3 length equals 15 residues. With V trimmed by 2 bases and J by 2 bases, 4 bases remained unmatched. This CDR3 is CASSLRGGATDTQYF. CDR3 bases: TGTGCCAGCAGCTTAAGGGGAGGGGCCACAGATACGCAGTATTTT. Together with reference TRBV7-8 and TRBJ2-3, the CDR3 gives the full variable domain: GAGVSQSPRYKVAKRGQDVALRCDPISGHVSLFWYQQALGQGPEFLTYFQNEAQLDKSGLPSDRFFAERPEGSVSTLKIQRTQQEDSAVYLCASSLRGGATDTQYFGPGTRLTVL.

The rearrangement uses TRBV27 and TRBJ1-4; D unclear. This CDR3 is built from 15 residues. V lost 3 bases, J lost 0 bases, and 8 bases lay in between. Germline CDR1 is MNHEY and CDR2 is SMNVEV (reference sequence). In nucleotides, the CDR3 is TGTGCCAGCAGTTTTCGGGTCGCAACTAATGAAAAACTGTTTTTT. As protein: CASSFRVATNEKLFF.

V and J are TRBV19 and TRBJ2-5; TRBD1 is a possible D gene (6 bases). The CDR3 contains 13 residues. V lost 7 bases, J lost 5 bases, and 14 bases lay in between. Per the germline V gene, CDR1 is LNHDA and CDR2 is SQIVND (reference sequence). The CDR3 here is CASTQGSLETQYF. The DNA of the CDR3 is TGTGCCAGTACTCAGGGGTCTCTCGAGACCCAGTACTTC.

The DNA for the CDR3 is TGCGCCAGCAGCTTGGGGAGGGGGGGTGCTGAAGCTTTCTTT. Translating gives CASSLGRGGAEAFF. The chain uses TRBV5-1 and TRBJ1-1; a possible D gene is TRBD1 (6 bases). The CDR3 extends over 14 amino acids. CDR1 and CDR2 (germline): SGHRS, YFSETQ. V was cut by 0 bases and J by 6 bases, with 12 bases left in between.

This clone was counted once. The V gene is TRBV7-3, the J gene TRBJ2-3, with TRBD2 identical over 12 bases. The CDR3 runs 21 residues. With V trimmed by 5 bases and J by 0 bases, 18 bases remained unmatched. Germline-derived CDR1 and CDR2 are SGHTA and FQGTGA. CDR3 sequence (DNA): TGTGCCAGCAGCCCCACCCACCTCTGGACTAGCGGGGCGTCTAGCACAGATACGCAGTATTTT. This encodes CASSPTHLWTSGASSTDTQYF.

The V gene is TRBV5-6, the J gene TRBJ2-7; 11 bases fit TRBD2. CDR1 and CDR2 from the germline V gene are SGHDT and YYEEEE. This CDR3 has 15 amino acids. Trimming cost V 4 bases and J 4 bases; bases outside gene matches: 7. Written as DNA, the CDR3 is TGTGCCAGCAGCCTGGGACTAGCGGTACAATACGAGCAGTACTTC. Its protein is CASSLGLAVQYEQYF. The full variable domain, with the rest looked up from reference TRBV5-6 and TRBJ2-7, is DAGVTQSPTHLIKTRGQQVTLRCSPKSGHDTVSWYQQALGQGPQFIFQYYEEEERQRGNFPDRFSGHQFPNYSSELNVNALLLGDSALYLCASSLGLAVQYEQYFGPGTRLTVT.

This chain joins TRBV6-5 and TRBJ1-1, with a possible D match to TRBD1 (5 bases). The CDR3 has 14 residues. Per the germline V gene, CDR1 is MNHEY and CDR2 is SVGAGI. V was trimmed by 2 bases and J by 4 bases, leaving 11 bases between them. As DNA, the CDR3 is TGTGCCAGCAGTTACGCCAGGGTGGCCACTGAAGCTTTCTTT. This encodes CASSYARVATEAFF.

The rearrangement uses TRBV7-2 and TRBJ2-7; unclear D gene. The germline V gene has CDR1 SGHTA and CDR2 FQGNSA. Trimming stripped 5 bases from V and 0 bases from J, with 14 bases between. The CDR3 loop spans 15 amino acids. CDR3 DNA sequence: TGTGCCAGCAGCCCGACGGAGTACCGCTCCTACGAGCAGTACTTC. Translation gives CASSPTEYRSYEQYF.

CDR3 sequence: CASSSPMTSGGETQYF. The DNA of the CDR3 is TGTGCCAGCAGTTCACCAATGACTAGCGGGGGGGAGACCCAGTACTTC. V is TRBV2 and J is TRBJ2-5, with 13 bases lining up with TRBD2. Germline V gene data show CDR1 as SNHLY and CDR2 as FYNNEI. This CDR3 is built from 16 residues. With V trimmed by 5 bases and J by 5 bases, 8 bases remained unmatched.

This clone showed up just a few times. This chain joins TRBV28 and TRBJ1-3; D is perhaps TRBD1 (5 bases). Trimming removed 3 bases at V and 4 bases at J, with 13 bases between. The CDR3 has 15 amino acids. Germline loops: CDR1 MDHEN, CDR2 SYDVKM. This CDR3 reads CASSLVQGVGNTIYF. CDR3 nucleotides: TGTGCCAGCAGTTTGGTTCAGGGTGTGGGAAACACCATATATTTT.

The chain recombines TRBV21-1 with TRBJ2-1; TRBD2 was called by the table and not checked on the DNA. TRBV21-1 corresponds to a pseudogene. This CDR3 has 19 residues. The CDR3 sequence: CASSKRDVTGTSGRPCEFF. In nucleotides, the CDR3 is TGTGCCAGCAGCAAAAGGGACGTAACCGGGACTAGCGGGAGACCTTGTGAGTTCTTC.

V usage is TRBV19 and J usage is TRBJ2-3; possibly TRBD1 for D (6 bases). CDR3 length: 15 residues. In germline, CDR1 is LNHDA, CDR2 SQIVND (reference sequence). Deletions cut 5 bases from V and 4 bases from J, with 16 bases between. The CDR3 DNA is TGTGCCAGTAGTCCAGGGGCGATTAGGCCAGATACGCAGTATTTT. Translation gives CASSPGAIRPDTQYF.

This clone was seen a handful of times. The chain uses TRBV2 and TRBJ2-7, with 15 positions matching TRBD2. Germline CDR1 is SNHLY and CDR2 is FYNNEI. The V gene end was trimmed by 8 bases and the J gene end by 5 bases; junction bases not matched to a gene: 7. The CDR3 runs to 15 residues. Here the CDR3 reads CASEKGTSGGNEQYF. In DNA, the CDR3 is TGTGCCAGCGAGAAAGGGACTAGCGGGGGGAACGAGCAGTACTTC. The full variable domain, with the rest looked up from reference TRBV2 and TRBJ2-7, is EPEVTQTPSHQVTQMGQEVILRCVPISNHLYFYWYRQILGQKVEFLVSFYNNEISEKSEIFDDQFSVERPDGSNFTLKIRSTKLEDSAMYFCASEKGTSGGNEQYFGPGTRLTVT.

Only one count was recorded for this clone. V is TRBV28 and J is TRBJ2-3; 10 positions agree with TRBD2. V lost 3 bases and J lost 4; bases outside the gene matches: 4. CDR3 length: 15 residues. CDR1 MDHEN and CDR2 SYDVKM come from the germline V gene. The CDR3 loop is CASSFTLAGADTQYF. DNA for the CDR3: TGTGCCAGCAGTTTTACGCTAGCGGGGGCAGATACGCAGTATTTT.

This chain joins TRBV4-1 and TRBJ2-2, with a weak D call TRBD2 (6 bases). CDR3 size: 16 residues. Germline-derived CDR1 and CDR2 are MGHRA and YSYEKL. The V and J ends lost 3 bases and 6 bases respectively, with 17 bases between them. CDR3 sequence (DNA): TGCGCCAGCAGCCACACGGCGCCCCGGAGGGCCGGGGAGCTGTTTTTT. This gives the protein CASSHTAPRRAGELFF.

The CDR3 sequence: CASSPDSFSNQPQHF. CDR3 DNA sequence: TGTGCCAGCTCACCGGACAGTTTTAGCAATCAGCCCCAGCATTTT. The J gene is TRBJ1-5, the V gene TRBV18, with D possibly being TRBD1 (6 bases). CDR1 and CDR2 from the germline V gene are KGHSH and LQKENI. The V and J ends lost 3 bases and 0 bases respectively, with 9 bases between them. CDR3 size: 15 residues.

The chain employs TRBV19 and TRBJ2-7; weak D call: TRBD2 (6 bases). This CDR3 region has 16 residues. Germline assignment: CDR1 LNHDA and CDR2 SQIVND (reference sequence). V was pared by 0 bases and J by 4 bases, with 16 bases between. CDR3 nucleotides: TGTGCCAGTAGTATAGATATCGAGGGAGGAGGATACGAGCAGTACTTC. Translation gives CASSIDIEGGGYEQYF.

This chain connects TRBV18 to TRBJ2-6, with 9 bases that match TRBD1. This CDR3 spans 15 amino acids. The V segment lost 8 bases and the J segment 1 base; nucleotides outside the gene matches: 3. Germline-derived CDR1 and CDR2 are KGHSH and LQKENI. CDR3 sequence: CASHGTGSGANVLTF. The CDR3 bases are TGTGCCAGCCACGGGACAGGGTCTGGGGCCAACGTCCTGACTTTC.

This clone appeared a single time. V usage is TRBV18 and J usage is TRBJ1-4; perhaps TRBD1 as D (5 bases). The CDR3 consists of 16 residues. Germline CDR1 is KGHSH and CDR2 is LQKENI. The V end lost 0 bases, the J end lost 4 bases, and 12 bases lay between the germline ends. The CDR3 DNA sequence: TGTGCCAGCTCACCACCTGGCGGGGCATATAATGAAAAACTGTTTTTT. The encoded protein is CASSPPGGAYNEKLFF.

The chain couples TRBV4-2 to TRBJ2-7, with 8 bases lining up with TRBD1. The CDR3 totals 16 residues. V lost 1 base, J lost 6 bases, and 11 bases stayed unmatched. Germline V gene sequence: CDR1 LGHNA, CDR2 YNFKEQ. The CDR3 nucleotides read TGTGCCAGCAGCCAAGCCGGGGACAGGAACTACGCCGAGCAGTACTTC. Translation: CASSQAGDRNYAEQYF.

This CDR3 is CASSRTGVEAFF. Here the CDR3 DNA reads TGTGCCAGCAGCCGGACAGGGGTTGAAGCTTTCTTT. The rearrangement links TRBV2 to TRBJ1-1; 9 bases are shared with TRBD1. V trimming: 6 bases; J trimming: 7 bases; junction bases outside the gene matches: 3. Germline values: CDR1 SNHLY, CDR2 FYNNEI. The CDR3 consists of 12 residues.

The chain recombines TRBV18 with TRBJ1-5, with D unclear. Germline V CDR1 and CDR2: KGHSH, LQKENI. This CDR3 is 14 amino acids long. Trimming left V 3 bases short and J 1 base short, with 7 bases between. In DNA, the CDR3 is TGTGCCAGCTCACCCCCCTCGAGCAATCAGCCCCAGCATTTT. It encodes CASSPPSSNQPQHF.

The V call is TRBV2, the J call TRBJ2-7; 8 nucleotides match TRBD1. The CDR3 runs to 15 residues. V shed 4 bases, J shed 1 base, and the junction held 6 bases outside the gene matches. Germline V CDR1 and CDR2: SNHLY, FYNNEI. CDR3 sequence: CASSGLGTGSYEQYF. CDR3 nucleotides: TGTGCCAGCAGTGGACTAGGGACAGGTTCCTACGAGCAGTACTTC. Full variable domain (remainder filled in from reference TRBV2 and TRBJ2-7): EPEVTQTPSHQVTQMGQEVILRCVPISNHLYFYWYRQILGQKVEFLVSFYNNEISEKSEIFDDQFSVERPDGSNFTLKIRSTKLEDSAMYFCASSGLGTGSYEQYFGPGTRLTVT.

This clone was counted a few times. The CDR3 sequence: CASNLVGGANTGELFF. CDR3 nucleotides: TGTGCCAGCAACCTCGTAGGGGGGGCGAACACCGGGGAGCTGTTTTTT. The genes are TRBV7-3 and TRBJ2-2, with D possibly TRBD2 on 7 matching bases. This CDR3 has 16 amino acids. V was trimmed by 7 bases and J by 0 bases, leaving 15 bases between them. Looked up from germline, CDR1 is SGHTA and CDR2 is FQGTGA.

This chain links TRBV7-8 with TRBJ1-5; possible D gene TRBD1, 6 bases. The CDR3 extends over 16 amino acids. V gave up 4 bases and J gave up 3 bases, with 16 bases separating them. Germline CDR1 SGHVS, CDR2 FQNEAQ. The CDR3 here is CASSSKAQGSNQPQHF. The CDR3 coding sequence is TGTGCCAGCAGCTCCAAGGCACAGGGATCCAATCAGCCCCAGCATTTT.